A single sample gave rise to the 3 T cell receptor beta chains below, sequenced in a study of Graves' ophthalmopathy and Graves' hyperthyroidism. Using RNA transcripts, the TCR beta CDR3 regions were amplified. RT-PCR in the first round used HTBI primers; a second-round multiplex PCR followed. A single record per CDR3 protein comes from TCRdb applying MiXCR to the multiplex PCR reads. The sample comprises around 1.1 million distinct CDR3 sequences, 35% to 45% of which are singletons, and around 10% rests with the top ten. The specimen was peripheral blood or thyroid tissue (not recorded which). These receptors were taken from an adult man with Graves' hyperthyroidism.

J is TRBJ1-6 and V is TRBV25-1; tentatively, D is TRBD1 (6 bases). Germline values: CDR1 MGHDK, CDR2 SYGVNS. The CDR3 is 15 amino acids. V lost 7 bases and J 4 bases, leaving 14 bases between the germline ends. CDR3 amino acids: CASTEAGAYNSPLHF. The DNA of the CDR3 is TGTGCCAGCACCGAGGCAGGGGCTTATAATTCACCCCTCCACTTT.

The chain couples TRBV19 to TRBJ2-7; 8 bases are shared with TRBD1. V shed 5 bases, J shed 3 bases, and the junction held 15 bases outside the gene matches. This CDR3 spans 17 amino acids. CDR1 and CDR2 (germline): LNHDA, SQIVND (reference sequence). This chain's CDR3 is CASSWGAAGTGDYEQYF. CDR3 in DNA: TGTGCCAGTAGTTGGGGAGCGGCCGGGACAGGAGACTACGAGCAGTACTTC.

There are many counts of this clonotype. The chain carries TRBV14 and TRBJ1-2; the D gene is possibly TRBD1 (6 bases). CDR3 length: 16 residues. Germline V gene data show CDR1 as SGHDN and CDR2 as FVKESK. The ends were cut back, 0 bases at V and 5 bases at J, with 16 bases in the middle. The CDR3 sequence: CASSQDIGGAEYGYTF. The CDR3 nucleotides read TGTGCCAGCAGCCAAGATATCGGGGGGGCGGAGTATGGCTACACCTTC. Looking up the rest from reference TRBV14 and TRBJ1-2 gives the full variable domain: EAGVTQFPSHSVIEKGQTVTLRCDPISGHDNLYWYRRVMGKEIKFLLHFVKESKQDESGMPNNRFLAERTGGTYSTLKVQPAELEDSGVYFCASSQDIGGAEYGYTFGSGTRLTVV.